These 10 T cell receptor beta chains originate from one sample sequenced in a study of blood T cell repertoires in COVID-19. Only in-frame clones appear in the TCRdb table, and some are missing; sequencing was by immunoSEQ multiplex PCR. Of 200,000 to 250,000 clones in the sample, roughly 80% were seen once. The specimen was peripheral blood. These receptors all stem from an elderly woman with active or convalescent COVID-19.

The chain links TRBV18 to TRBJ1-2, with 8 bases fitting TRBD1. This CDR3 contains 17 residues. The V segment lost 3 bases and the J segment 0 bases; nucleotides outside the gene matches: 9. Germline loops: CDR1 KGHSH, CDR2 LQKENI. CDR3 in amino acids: CASSPQGAFRANYGYTF. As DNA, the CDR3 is TGTGCCAGCTCACCCCAGGGGGCTTTTAGAGCTAACTATGGCTACACCTTC.

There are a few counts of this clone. CDR3 region: CASSGQTSYGYTF. The CDR3 DNA reads TGTGCCAGCAGTGGACAGACGAGCTATGGCTACACCTTC. The chain carries TRBV6-6 and TRBJ1-2; D is perhaps TRBD1 (6 bases). CDR3 length equals 13 residues. CDR1 is MNHNY, CDR2 SVGAGI, per germline (reference sequence). Trimming took 5 bases from V and 4 from J, leaving 11 bases between them.

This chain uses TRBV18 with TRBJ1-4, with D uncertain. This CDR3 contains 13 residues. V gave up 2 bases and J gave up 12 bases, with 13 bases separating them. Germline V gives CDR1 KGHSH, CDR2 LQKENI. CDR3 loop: CASSPNGAGELFF. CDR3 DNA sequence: TGTGCCAGCTCACCAAACGGAGCCGGGGAACTGTTTTTT.

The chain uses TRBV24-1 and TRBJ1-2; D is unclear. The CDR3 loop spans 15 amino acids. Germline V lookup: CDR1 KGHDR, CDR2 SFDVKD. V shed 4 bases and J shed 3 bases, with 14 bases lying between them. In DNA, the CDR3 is TGTGCCACCAGTGAGAGCGACTTGGGAGACTATGGCTACACCTTC. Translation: CATSESDLGDYGYTF.

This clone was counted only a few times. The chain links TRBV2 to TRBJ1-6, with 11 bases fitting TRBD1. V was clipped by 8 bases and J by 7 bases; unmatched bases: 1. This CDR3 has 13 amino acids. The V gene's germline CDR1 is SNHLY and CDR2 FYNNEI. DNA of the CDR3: TGTGCCAGCGGGGACAGGGGGAATTCACCCCTCCACTTT. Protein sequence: CASGDRGNSPLHF.

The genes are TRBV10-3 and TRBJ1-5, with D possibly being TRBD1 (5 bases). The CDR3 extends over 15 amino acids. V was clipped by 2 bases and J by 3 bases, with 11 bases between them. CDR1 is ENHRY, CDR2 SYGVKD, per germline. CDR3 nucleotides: TGTGCCATCAGTGAGAGTAGGGGTGACAATCAGCCCCAGCATTTT. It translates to CAISESRGDNQPQHF.

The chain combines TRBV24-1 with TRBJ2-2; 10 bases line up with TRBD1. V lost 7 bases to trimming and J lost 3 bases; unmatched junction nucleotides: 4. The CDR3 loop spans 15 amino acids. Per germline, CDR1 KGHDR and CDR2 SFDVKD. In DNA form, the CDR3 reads TGTGCCACCAGCGCCGGGACAGGGGACACCGGGGAGCTGTTTTTT. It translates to CATSAGTGDTGELFF.

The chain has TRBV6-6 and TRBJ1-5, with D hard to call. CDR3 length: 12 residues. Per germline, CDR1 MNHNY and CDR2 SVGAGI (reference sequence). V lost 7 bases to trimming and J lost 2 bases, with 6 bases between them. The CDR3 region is CASMGGNQPQHF. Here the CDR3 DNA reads TGTGCCAGCATGGGAGGCAATCAGCCCCAGCATTTT.

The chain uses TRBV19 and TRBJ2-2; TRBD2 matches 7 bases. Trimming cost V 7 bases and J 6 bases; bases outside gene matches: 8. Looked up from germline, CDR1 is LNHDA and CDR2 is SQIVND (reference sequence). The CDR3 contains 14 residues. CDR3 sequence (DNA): TGTGCCAGTATCGGCGGGAGATGGTCCGGGGAGCTGTTTTTT. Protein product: CASIGGRWSGELFF.

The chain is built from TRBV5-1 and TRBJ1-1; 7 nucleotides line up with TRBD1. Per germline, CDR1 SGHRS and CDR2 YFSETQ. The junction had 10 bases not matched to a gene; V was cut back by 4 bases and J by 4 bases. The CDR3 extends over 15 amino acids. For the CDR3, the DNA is TGCGCCAGCAGCCTATCGACAGGGTGGGGCACTGAAGCTTTCTTT. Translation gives CASSLSTGWGTEAFF.